A single sample is the source of the 30 T cell receptor beta chains below, sequenced in a study of blood T cell repertoires in COVID-19. Sequenced by immunoSEQ multiplex PCR; TCRdb stores in-frame clones only, minus some. The sample consists of a few hundred thousand clones, approximately 88% of them appearing once. Source material: peripheral blood. The receptors were gathered from a woman aged 25 to 39 with COVID-19, enrolled during active disease.

The chain uses TRBV7-8 and TRBJ2-1; D ambiguous. This CDR3 region has 15 residues. V was shortened by 1 base and J by 5 bases, with 12 bases between the two germline ends. CDR1 is SGHVS, CDR2 FQNEAQ, per germline. This CDR3 reads CASSLGPGQNNEQFF. In nucleotides, the CDR3 is TGTGCCAGCAGCTTAGGTCCTGGGCAGAACAATGAGCAGTTCTTC.

The chain uses TRBV24-1 and TRBJ2-1; D might be TRBD2 (6 bases). Looked up from germline, CDR1 is KGHDR and CDR2 is SFDVKD. V was pared by 4 bases and J by 16 bases, with 22 bases between. The CDR3 totals 14 residues. CDR3 in DNA: TGTGCCACCAGTGACCCCCGGGGGACCAAAGGTGGTTTCTTC. Its protein product is CATSDPRGTKGGFF.

To note about this clone: Mismatch with germline at one junction end may stem from a read error. The gene calls are TRBV3-1 (or the pseudogene TRBV3-2) and TRBJ2-3, with D unresolved. The CDR3 is made up of 12 amino acids. The V gene's germline CDR1 is LGHDT and CDR2 YNNKEL (reference sequence). This CDR3 is CASSQGRRMELF. The CDR3 bases are TGTGCCAGCAGCCAAGGGCGCCGAATGGAGCTCTTT.

V is TRBV7-2 and J is TRBJ2-7; D perhaps matches TRBD2 (6 bases). Germline assignment: CDR1 SGHTA and CDR2 FQGNSA. This CDR3 region has 15 residues. Trimming took off 6 bases at V and 2 bases at J, with 17 bases between the two ends. CDR3 sequence reads: CASSFRDLQPYEQYF. For the CDR3, the DNA is TGTGCCAGCAGTTTCCGGGACTTACAGCCCTACGAGCAGTACTTC. Variable domain in full (rest from reference TRBV7-2 and TRBJ2-7): GAGVSQSPSNKVTEKGKDVELRCDPISGHTALYWYRQSLGQGLEFLIYFQGNSAPDKSGLPSDRFSAERTGGSVSTLTIQRTQQEDSAVYLCASSFRDLQPYEQYFGPGTRLTVT.

The gene calls are TRBV13 and TRBJ1-4, with 8 bases matching TRBD1. This CDR3 is 18 amino acids long. Germline CDR1 reads PRHDT; CDR2 reads FYEKMQ (reference sequence). V dropped 5 bases and J dropped 0; count of bases not matched to a gene: 11. This chain's CDR3 is CASSILQGGDATNEKLFF. CDR3 DNA: TGTGCCAGCAGCATCTTACAGGGGGGGGATGCAACTAATGAAAAACTGTTTTTT.

The chain has TRBV28 and TRBJ1-1; D is perhaps TRBD1 (6 bases). Germline V CDR1 and CDR2: MDHEN, SYDVKM. The CDR3 totals 13 residues. Between the trimmed V and J ends, which lost 9 bases and 6 bases, there was a span of 17 bases. CDR3 DNA sequence: TGTGCCAGTAGTACGGGGACACCGCCTGAAGCTTTCTTT. It translates to CASSTGTPPEAFF.

The rearrangement uses TRBV27 and TRBJ1-4, with D perhaps matching TRBD1 (6 bases). The CDR3 length is 14 residues. V was clipped by 5 bases and J by 0 bases, with 7 bases between them. In germline, CDR1 is MNHEY, CDR2 SMNVEV (reference sequence). The CDR3 DNA reads TGTGCCAGCAGTCACAGGGCAACTAATGAAAAACTGTTTTTT. It codes for CASSHRATNEKLFF.

J is TRBJ2-2 and V is TRBV21-1; TRBD2 is taken as the D call from the table, unchecked against the DNA. TRBV21-1 is annotated as a pseudogene. This CDR3 contains 21 residues. The CDR3 DNA sequence: TGTGCCAGCAGCAACAAGCCCTTATTAGCCCAACCTCCCGCGAACACCGGGGAGCTGTTTTTT. Protein sequence: CASSNKPLLAQPPANTGELFF.

This chain uses TRBV5-8 with TRBJ2-2; TRBD1 matches at 9 bases. CDR1 is SGHTS, CDR2 YDEGEE, per germline. The length of the CDR3 is 15 residues. Trimming cost V 4 bases and J 3 bases; bases outside gene matches: 4. The CDR3 here is CASSPGTGYTGELFF. In DNA form, the CDR3 reads TGTGCCAGCAGCCCCGGGACAGGGTACACCGGGGAGCTGTTTTTT.

CDR3 coding DNA: TGTGCCAGCAGCCTCCGTCAGGCGAGGGCCGGGGAGCTGTTTTTT. Translation gives CASSLRQARAGELFF. V usage is TRBV4-2 and J usage is TRBJ2-2; D may be TRBD2 (5 bases). Looked up from germline, CDR1 is LGHNA and CDR2 is YNFKEQ. CDR3 length: 15 residues. The V end lost 4 bases, the J end lost 6 bases, and 15 bases lay between the germline ends.

The chain links TRBV6-2 or TRBV6-3 to TRBJ2-1; D possibly corresponds to TRBD2 (5 bases). Trimming shortened V by 4 bases and J by 6 bases, and 13 bases separated the two germline ends. Germline-derived CDR1 and CDR2 are MNHEY and SVGEGT. This CDR3 is built from 14 residues. CDR3: CASSFMRARNEQFF. The DNA of the CDR3 is TGTGCCAGCAGTTTCATGAGGGCCCGCAATGAGCAGTTCTTC.

This clone was picked up one time. The gene calls are TRBV11-3 and TRBJ2-7, with D possibly matching TRBD1 (5 bases). The ends were cut back, 3 bases at V and 0 bases at J, with 6 bases in the middle. The germline CDR1 and CDR2 sequences are SGHNT and YENEEA. This CDR3 has 13 amino acids. The CDR3 protein is CASSFQGSYEQYV. The CDR3 DNA is TGTGCCAGCAGCTTTCAGGGCTCCTACGAGCAGTACGTC.

This clone occurred a few times. This CDR3 is CASSFLGGRAPNEQFF. The CDR3 DNA follows: TGTGCCAGCAGCTTCCTCGGCGGGAGGGCCCCCAATGAGCAGTTCTTC. The V call is TRBV7-2, the J call TRBJ2-1, with 9 bases aligning to TRBD2. This CDR3 contains 16 residues. Per germline, CDR1 SGHTA and CDR2 FQGNSA. With 3 bases clipped from V and 6 bases from J, the junction kept 9 bases outside the gene matches.

The rearrangement joins TRBV9 to TRBJ1-2; no reliable D call. The CDR3 totals 11 residues. Between the trimmed V and J ends, which lost 3 bases and 4 bases, there was a span of 4 bases. Germline values: CDR1 SGDLS, CDR2 YYNGEE. The CDR3 bases are TGTGCCAGCAGCGCGGGCTATGGCTACACCTTC. It codes for CASSAGYGYTF. Full variable domain (missing parts from reference TRBV9 and TRBJ1-2): DSGVTQTPKHLITATGQRVTLRCSPRSGDLSVYWYQQSLDQGLQFLIQYYNGEERAKGNILERFSAQQFPDLHSELNLSSLELGDSALYFCASSAGYGYTFGSGTRLTVV.

V is TRBV11-3 and J is TRBJ2-1, with 9 bases that match TRBD1. V was clipped by 0 bases and J by 2 bases; unmatched bases: 2. From germline, CDR1 is SGHNT and CDR2 YENEEA. The CDR3 runs 16 residues. Here the CDR3 reads CASSLDGQGPYNEQFF. The CDR3 DNA reads TGTGCCAGCAGCTTAGACGGACAGGGGCCCTACAATGAGCAGTTCTTC.

The chain couples TRBV14 to TRBJ1-4, with D perhaps TRBD1 (6 bases). CDR1 is SGHDN, CDR2 FVKESK, per germline. The CDR3 length is 16 residues. V was pared by 2 bases and J by 2 bases, with 12 bases between. The CDR3: CASSQLAGATNEKLFF. In DNA, the CDR3 is TGTGCCAGCAGCCAACTTGCGGGGGCCACTAATGAAAAACTGTTTTTT.

This clone was found once. The chain employs TRBV5-6 and TRBJ2-1, with 8 nucleotides matching TRBD2. The CDR3 runs 15 residues. Germline lookup yields CDR1 SGHDT and CDR2 YYEEEE. J lost 6 bases, V lost 5 bases, and 10 bases had no gene match. CDR3 region: CASRLLAAHRNEQFF. The CDR3 DNA sequence: TGTGCCAGCAGATTACTAGCGGCACACCGCAATGAGCAGTTCTTC.

The chain is built from TRBV6-5 and TRBJ2-3; 7 positions match TRBD2. This CDR3 region has 14 residues. The germline V gene has CDR1 MNHEY and CDR2 SVGAGI. The V and J ends lost 8 bases and 6 bases, in that order; junction bases with no gene match: 11. The CDR3 here is CASSRRSGADTQYF. CDR3 coding DNA: TGTGCCAGCTCACGTCGGAGCGGGGCCGATACGCAGTATTTT.

The rearrangement joins TRBV2 to TRBJ1-2, with TRBD1 as a possible D gene (5 bases). Germline V gene lookup returns CDR1 SNHLY and CDR2 FYNNEI. The CDR3 contains 14 residues. The ends were cut back, 6 bases at V and 1 base at J, with 12 bases in the middle. The CDR3 bases are TGTGCCAGCAGGCTGACAGCAAGTAACTATGGCTACACCTTC. It specifies CASRLTASNYGYTF.

This clone was seen just once. The chain couples TRBV9 to TRBJ1-2; a possible D gene is TRBD1 (5 bases). The V end was cut by 0 bases, the J end by 4 bases, with 7 bases between. Germline V gene sequence: CDR1 SGDLS, CDR2 YYNGEE. This CDR3 region has 13 residues. CDR3 sequence: CASSVGQLYGYTF. The CDR3 bases are TGTGCCAGCAGCGTAGGACAGCTCTATGGCTACACCTTC.

The J gene is TRBJ2-2, the V gene TRBV7-9; TRBD2 might be the D (5 bases). Germline V gene lookup returns CDR1 SEHNR and CDR2 FQNEAQ (reference sequence). Trimming stripped 4 bases from V and 0 bases from J, with 12 bases between. The CDR3 runs to 16 residues. The DNA for the CDR3 is TGTGCCAGCAGCTCCCTAGCAGCTACGAACACCGGGGAGCTGTTTTTT. Translated, it gives CASSSLAATNTGELFF.

Note on this clone: An end of the junction does not agree with germline; a read error may underlie this. J is TRBJ2-1 and V is TRBV5-5; 8 bases line up with TRBD2. Looked up from germline, CDR1 is SGHKS and CDR2 is YYEKEE (reference sequence). The CDR3 is made up of 15 amino acids. The CDR3 reads CASRLAGGSYNEQFF. DNA for the CDR3: TGTGCCAGCAGATTGGCGGGGGGCTCCTACAATGAGCAGTTCTTC.

The rearrangement joins TRBV12-3 or TRBV12-4 to TRBJ1-1; a possible D gene is TRBD1 (6 bases). The CDR3 is made up of 13 amino acids. V was cut by 4 bases and J by 10 bases, with 16 bases left in between. The CDR3 nucleotides read TGTGCCAGCAGTTCAGACAGGCCGCAAGTAGCTTTCTTT. The encoded protein is CASSSDRPQVAFF.

The chain uses TRBV9 and TRBJ2-1; D may be TRBD1 (6 bases). V gave up 3 bases and J gave up 4 bases, with 14 bases separating them. The CDR3 spans 15 residues. Germline V gene sequence: CDR1 SGDLS, CDR2 YYNGEE. The CDR3 coding sequence is TGTGCCAGCAGCGGTTCAGGGGTCTCTTACAATGAGCAGTTCTTC. Amino acid sequence: CASSGSGVSYNEQFF.

The chain is built from TRBV4-1 and TRBJ1-2, with 11 bases identical to TRBD1. Per the germline V gene, CDR1 is MGHRA and CDR2 is YSYEKL. Unmatched junction bases numbered 5, after V lost 4 bases and J lost 7 bases. The CDR3 contains 14 residues. CDR3 protein: CASSLRTGGGGYTF. The CDR3 DNA reads as TGCGCCAGCAGCCTTCGGACAGGGGGCGGTGGCTACACCTTC.

This chain uses TRBV5-1 with TRBJ2-5; no clear D gene. Germline lookup yields CDR1 SGHRS and CDR2 YFSETQ. This CDR3 is built from 15 residues. V was cut by 5 bases and J by 5 bases, with 19 bases left in between. CDR3 region: CASRAVVEPGETQYF. CDR3 DNA sequence: TGCGCCAGCAGGGCGGTGGTTGAGCCGGGTGAGACCCAGTACTTC.

The chain recombines TRBV7-9 with TRBJ2-1; the D gene is possibly TRBD2 (6 bases). Germline V gene sequence: CDR1 SEHNR, CDR2 FQNEAQ (reference sequence). The CDR3 totals 15 residues. The V end lost 7 bases, the J end lost 3 bases, and 16 bases lay between the germline ends. CDR3 loop: CASIGGTRNYNEQFF. In DNA, the CDR3 is TGTGCCAGCATTGGAGGGACCCGCAACTACAATGAGCAGTTCTTC.

The chain joins TRBV11-3 to TRBJ2-7, with 8 bases aligning to TRBD1. Trimming cost V 1 base and J 0 bases; bases outside gene matches: 5. The length of the CDR3 is 16 residues. CDR1 and CDR2 (germline): SGHNT, YENEEA. The CDR3, as DNA: TGTGCCAGCAGCTTAGGACAGGGGTCGGTCTCCTACGAGCAGTACGTC. This codes for CASSLGQGSVSYEQYV.

This chain connects TRBV28 to TRBJ2-7, with D possibly TRBD1 on 5 matching bases. The CDR3 is made up of 15 amino acids. Trimming took off 5 bases at V and 1 base at J, with 15 bases between the two ends. Germline values: CDR1 MDHEN, CDR2 SYDVKM. CDR3 sequence (DNA): TGTGCCAGCAGTCCCTCACTGGGGCTGTCCTACGAGCAGTACTTC. It codes for CASSPSLGLSYEQYF.

This clone was detected only once. The chain combines TRBV2 with TRBJ2-1; 11 bases are a match to TRBD2. Trimming at V came to 7 bases and at J to 8 bases, leaving 10 bases not matched to a gene. The CDR3 is 15 amino acids. Germline values: CDR1 SNHLY, CDR2 FYNNEI. The CDR3 DNA reads as TGTGCCAGCACCCTACTACTAGCGGGAGACCATGAGCAGTTCTTC. It is translated as CASTLLLAGDHEQFF.